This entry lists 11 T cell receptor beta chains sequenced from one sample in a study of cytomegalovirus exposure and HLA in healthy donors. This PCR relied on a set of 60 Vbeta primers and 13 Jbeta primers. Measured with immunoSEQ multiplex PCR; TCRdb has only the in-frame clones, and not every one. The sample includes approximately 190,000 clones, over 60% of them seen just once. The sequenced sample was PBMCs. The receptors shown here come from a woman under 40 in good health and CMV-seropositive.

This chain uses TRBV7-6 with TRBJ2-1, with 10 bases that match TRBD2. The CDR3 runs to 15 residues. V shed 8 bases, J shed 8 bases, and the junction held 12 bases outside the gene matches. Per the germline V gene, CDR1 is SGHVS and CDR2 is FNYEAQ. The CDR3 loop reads CASGPSAGGPYEQFF. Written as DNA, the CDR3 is TGTGCCAGCGGCCCCTCAGCGGGGGGGCCTTATGAGCAGTTCTTC.

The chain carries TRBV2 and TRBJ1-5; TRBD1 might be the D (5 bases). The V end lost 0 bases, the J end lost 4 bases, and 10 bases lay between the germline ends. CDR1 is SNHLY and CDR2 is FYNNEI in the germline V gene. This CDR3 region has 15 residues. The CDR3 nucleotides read TGTGCCAGCAGTGAAGCGCGGGGCGGAAATCAGCCCCAGCATTTT. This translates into CASSEARGGNQPQHF.

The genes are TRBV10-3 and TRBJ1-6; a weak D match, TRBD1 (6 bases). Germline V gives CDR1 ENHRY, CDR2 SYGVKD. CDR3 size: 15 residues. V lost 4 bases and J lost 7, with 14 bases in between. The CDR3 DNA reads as TGTGCCATCAGTGGGACGGACAGAACCAATTCACCCCTCCACTTT. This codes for CAISGTDRTNSPLHF.

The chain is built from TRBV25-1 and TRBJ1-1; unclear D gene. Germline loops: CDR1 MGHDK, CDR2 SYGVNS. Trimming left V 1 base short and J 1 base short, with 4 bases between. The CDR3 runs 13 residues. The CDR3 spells CASSESWNTEAFF. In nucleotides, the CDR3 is TGTGCCAGCAGTGAATCCTGGAACACTGAAGCTTTCTTT.

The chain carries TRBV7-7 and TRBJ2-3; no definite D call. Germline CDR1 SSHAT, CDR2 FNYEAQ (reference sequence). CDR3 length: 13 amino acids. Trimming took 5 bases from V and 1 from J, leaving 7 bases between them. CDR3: CASSTPGTDTQYF. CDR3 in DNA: TGTGCCAGCAGCACGCCGGGCACAGATACGCAGTATTTT.

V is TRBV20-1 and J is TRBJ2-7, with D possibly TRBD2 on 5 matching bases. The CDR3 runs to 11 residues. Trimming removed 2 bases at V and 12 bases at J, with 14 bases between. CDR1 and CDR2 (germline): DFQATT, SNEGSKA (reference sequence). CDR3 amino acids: CSARREGNWYF. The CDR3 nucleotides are TGCAGTGCTAGACGGGAAGGAAACTGGTACTTC.

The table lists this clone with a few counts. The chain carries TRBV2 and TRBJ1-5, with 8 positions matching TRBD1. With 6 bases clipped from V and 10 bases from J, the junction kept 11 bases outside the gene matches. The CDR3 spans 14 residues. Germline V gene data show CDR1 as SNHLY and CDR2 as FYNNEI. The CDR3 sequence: CASRGQGLGSPQHF. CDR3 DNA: TGTGCCAGCAGAGGACAGGGTTTGGGATCACCCCAGCATTTT.

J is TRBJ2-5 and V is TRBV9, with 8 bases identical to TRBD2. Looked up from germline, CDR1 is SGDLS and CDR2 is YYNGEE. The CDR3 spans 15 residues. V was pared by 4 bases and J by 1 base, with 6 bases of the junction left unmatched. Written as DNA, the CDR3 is TGTGCCAGCAGCCCGGGGGGGGCCGCCCAAGAGACCCAGTACTTC. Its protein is CASSPGGAAQETQYF.

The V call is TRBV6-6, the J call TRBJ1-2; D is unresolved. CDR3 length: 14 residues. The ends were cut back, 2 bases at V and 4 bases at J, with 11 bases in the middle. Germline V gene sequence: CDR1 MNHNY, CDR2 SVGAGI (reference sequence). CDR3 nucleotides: TGTGCCAGCAGTTACCCGACTCTGGGCTATGGCTACACCTTC. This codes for CASSYPTLGYGYTF.

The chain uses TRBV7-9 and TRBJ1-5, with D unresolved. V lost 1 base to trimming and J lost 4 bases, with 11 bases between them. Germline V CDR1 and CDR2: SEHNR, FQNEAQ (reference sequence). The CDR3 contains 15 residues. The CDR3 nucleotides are TGTGCCAGCAGCTTAGGTGAGGGCGGGAATCAGCCCCAGCATTTT. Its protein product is CASSLGEGGNQPQHF.

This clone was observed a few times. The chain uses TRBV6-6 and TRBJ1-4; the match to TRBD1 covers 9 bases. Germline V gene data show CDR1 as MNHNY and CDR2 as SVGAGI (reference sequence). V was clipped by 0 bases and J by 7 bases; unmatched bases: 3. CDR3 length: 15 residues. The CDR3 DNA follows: TGTGCCAGCAGTTACTCGGGGACAGGGACTGAAAAACTGTTTTTT. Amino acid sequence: CASSYSGTGTEKLFF.